This passage covers 16 T cell receptor beta chains from one sample sequenced in a study of blood T cell repertoires in COVID-19 (dated by TCRdb to 2018 to 2020). Libraries were made using the immunoSEQ multiplex PCR assay. In its TCRdb copy, this immuneACCESS table keeps in-frame sequences only and misses some clones. Where compared with another copy, unresolved V genes explain less than half of these, and the others have no known cause. This sample is represented by 30,000 or so clones; roughly four fifths of them were singletons. The ten largest clones capture approximately 40% of the sample. The material sequenced was peripheral blood. Receptor source: a man older than 75 with active or convalescent COVID-19.

V and J are TRBV28 and TRBJ1-2, with 7 bases aligning to TRBD1. V shed 5 bases, J shed 5 bases, and the junction held 14 bases outside the gene matches. Germline V gene data show CDR1 as MDHEN and CDR2 as SYDVKM. The CDR3 spans 16 residues. In nucleotides, the CDR3 is TGTGCCAGCAGTCCCCGGGGGACAGAGACCCTATATGGCTACACCTTC. This encodes CASSPRGTETLYGYTF.

The chain joins TRBV5-1 to TRBJ2-7; 10 bases are a match to TRBD2. This CDR3 comprises 17 residues. J was trimmed by 0 bases and V by 7 bases; bases with no gene match: 13. Germline assignment: CDR1 SGHRS and CDR2 YFSETQ. The CDR3 spells CASASATSGTSSYEQYF. In DNA, the CDR3 is TGCGCCAGCGCGTCGGCCACTAGCGGGACCAGCTCCTACGAGCAGTACTTC.

The chain is built from TRBV5-1 and TRBJ2-1; D unresolved. This CDR3 is 13 amino acids long. Deletions cut 1 base from V and 5 bases from J, with 7 bases between. CDR1 SGHRS and CDR2 YFSETQ come from the germline V gene. CDR3 region: CASSLIQNNEQFF. CDR3 nucleotides: TGCGCCAGCAGCTTGATCCAAAACAATGAGCAGTTCTTC.

V is TRBV3-1 (or the pseudogene TRBV3-2) and J is TRBJ1-2, with TRBD1 matching over 12 bases. The CDR3 length is 14 residues. The ends lost 4 bases at V and 7 bases at J; junction bases unmatched: 4. The V gene's germline CDR1 is LGHDT and CDR2 YNNKEL (reference sequence). This CDR3 reads CASSPGTGGLGYTF. Written as DNA, the CDR3 is TGTGCCAGCAGCCCAGGGACAGGGGGCCTTGGCTACACCTTC.

The chain combines TRBV7-9 with TRBJ2-1, with TRBD2 identical over 13 bases. CDR3 length: 17 residues. V lost 5 bases and J lost 4; bases outside the gene matches: 8. CDR1 is SEHNR, CDR2 FQNEAQ, per germline (reference sequence). The CDR3 DNA sequence: TGTGCCAGCAGCCCCGGGACTAGCGGGAACCTATACAATGAGCAGTTCTTC. Translating gives CASSPGTSGNLYNEQFF.

Only one count was recorded for this clone. This sequence joins TRBV7-2 and TRBJ2-1; possible D gene TRBD2, 6 bases. CDR3 length equals 15 residues. V shed 1 base and J shed 5 bases, with 12 bases lying between them. Germline V gene data show CDR1 as SGHTA and CDR2 as FQGNSA. The CDR3 DNA sequence: TGTGCCAGCAGCTTAGTCGCAGGGACTCACAATGAGCAGTTCTTC. This codes for CASSLVAGTHNEQFF.

The chain carries TRBV3-1 (or the pseudogene TRBV3-2) and TRBJ2-3, with 8 nucleotides matching TRBD2. The CDR3 totals 16 residues. Trimming removed 2 bases from V and 2 bases from J; junction bases left unmatched: 6. Germline CDR1 is LGHDT and CDR2 is YNNKEL (reference sequence). CDR3 region: CASSQYTSGYTDTQYF. The CDR3 nucleotides are TGTGCCAGCAGCCAATACACTAGCGGATACACAGATACGCAGTATTTT.

J is TRBJ2-1 and V is TRBV5-1; TRBD2 agrees at 7 bases. The CDR3 contains 15 residues. J gave up 2 bases and V 2 bases, and 4 bases lay outside the gene matches. Looked up from germline, CDR1 is SGHRS and CDR2 is YFSETQ. The CDR3 loop reads CASSFGGRAYNEQFF. In DNA form, the CDR3 reads TGCGCCAGCAGCTTCGGTGGGAGGGCCTACAATGAGCAGTTCTTC.

The chain combines TRBV10-3 with TRBJ2-1; D is perhaps TRBD2 (5 bases). V was trimmed by 6 bases and J by 3 bases, leaving 9 bases between them. CDR1 is ENHRY, CDR2 SYGVKD, per germline. The CDR3 covers 13 residues. In nucleotides, the CDR3 is TGTGCCATCAGGGCTAGCAGCTACAATGAGCAGTTCTTC. This codes for CAIRASSYNEQFF.

The rearrangement uses TRBV7-2 and TRBJ2-3, with TRBD2 matching over 7 bases. Germline V gives CDR1 SGHTA, CDR2 FQGNSA. The CDR3 is 13 residues long. After removal of 6 bases from V and 4 bases from J, the junction contained 4 bases not matched to a gene. CDR3 in amino acids: CASRSGGADTQYF. CDR3 bases: TGTGCCAGCAGGTCGGGAGGTGCAGATACGCAGTATTTT. The entire variable domain, with the rest obtained from reference TRBV7-2 and TRBJ2-3, is as follows: GAGVSQSPSNKVTEKGKDVELRCDPISGHTALYWYRQSLGQGLEFLIYFQGNSAPDKSGLPSDRFSAERTGGSVSTLTIQRTQQEDSAVYLCASRSGGADTQYFGPGTRLTVL.

The rearrangement joins TRBV5-1 to TRBJ1-4; 10 bases are shared with TRBD1. Per germline, CDR1 SGHRS and CDR2 YFSETQ. The CDR3 loop spans 15 amino acids. Losses at the gene ends were 3 bases for V and 8 bases for J; bases not matched to a gene: 7. The CDR3 loop reads CASSSLGTGDEKLFF. In DNA, the CDR3 is TGCGCCAGCAGCTCTCTAGGGACAGGGGACGAAAAACTGTTTTTT.

Here the CDR3 DNA reads TGTGCCAGCAGTCCTAGACTAGCGGAGTACAATGAGCAGTTCTTC. This gives the protein CASSPRLAEYNEQFF. The chain links TRBV6-5 to TRBJ2-1; the match to TRBD2 covers 9 bases. V shed 5 bases, J shed 4 bases, and the junction held 6 bases outside the gene matches. In germline, CDR1 is MNHEY, CDR2 SVGAGI. CDR3 length equals 15 residues.

J is TRBJ2-1 and V is TRBV4-1; 14 nucleotides align to TRBD2. The CDR3 spans 16 residues. Unmatched junction bases numbered 6, after V lost 4 bases and J lost 7 bases. Germline loops: CDR1 MGHRA, CDR2 YSYEKL. This CDR3 is CASSLPTSGRVNEQFF. In DNA form, the CDR3 reads TGCGCCAGCAGCCTTCCGACTAGCGGGAGGGTAAATGAGCAGTTCTTC.

This clone appeared a single time. In nucleotides, the CDR3 is TGTGCCAGCAGCTTAACCAGTTCGGGGGTTGGGTTCAATGAGCAGTTCTTC. It encodes CASSLTSSGVGFNEQFF. The V and J genes are TRBV11-3 and TRBJ2-1, with TRBD2 as a possible D gene (6 bases). Trimming took 2 bases from V and 6 from J, leaving 20 bases between them. CDR3 size: 17 residues. The germline V gene has CDR1 SGHNT and CDR2 YENEEA. The variable domain in full, with the rest retrieved from reference TRBV11-3 and TRBJ2-1, is EAGVVQSPRYKIIEKKQPVAFWCNPISGHNTLYWYLQNLGQGPELLIRYENEEAVDDSQLPKDRFSAERLKGVDSTLKIQPAELGDSAVYLCASSLTSSGVGFNEQFFGPGTRLTVL.

This clone was seen more than once but under ten times. V and J are TRBV30 and TRBJ1-3, with D possibly TRBD1 on 6 matching bases. This CDR3 has 14 residues. CDR1 is GTSNPN and CDR2 is SVGIG in the germline V gene (reference sequence). V lost 4 bases to trimming and J lost 2 bases, with 12 bases between them. DNA of the CDR3: TGTGCCTGGACCCGGGGGGCGGCTGGAAACACCATATATTTT. Translation gives CAWTRGAAGNTIYF.

CDR3 residues: CASSDPPGQGGNTIYF. For the CDR3, the DNA is TGTGCCAGTAGCGATCCCCCGGGACAGGGAGGAAACACCATATATTTT. The J gene is TRBJ1-3, the V gene TRBV19, with TRBD1 matching 9 bases. V shed 6 bases and J 4 bases; nucleotides not matched to a gene: 10. This CDR3 contains 16 residues. CDR1 LNHDA and CDR2 SQIVND come from the germline V gene (reference sequence).